These 20 T cell receptor beta chains share one sample of origin, sequenced in a study of blood T cell repertoires in COVID-19. Profiling relied on immunoSEQ multiplex PCR, and the TCRdb table lists in-frame clones only, not all of them. The data hold roughly 30,000 clones, with 75% to 85% observed a single time. The sample consisted of peripheral blood. These receptors came from a human donor in a cohort sampled during active COVID-19.

The rearrangement joins TRBV7-9 to TRBJ2-3, with 9 bases fitting TRBD2. The CDR3 consists of 16 residues. J was trimmed by 5 bases and V by 1 base; bases with no gene match: 7. Germline CDR1 SEHNR, CDR2 FQNEAQ (reference sequence). In DNA, the CDR3 is TGTGCCAGCAGCTTAGGGCTAGCGGGGACGGGAGATACGCAGTATTTT. As protein: CASSLGLAGTGDTQYF. Filled out from reference TRBV7-9 and TRBJ2-3, the complete variable domain reads DTGVSQNPRHKITKRGQNVTFRCDPISEHNRLYWYRQTLGQGPEFLTYFQNEAQLEKSRLLSDRFSAERPKGSFSTLEIQRTEQGDSAMYLCASSLGLAGTGDTQYFGPGTRLTVL.

The rearrangement joins TRBV7-9 to TRBJ2-6, with 11 bases lining up with TRBD1. J lost 1 base, V lost 4 bases, and 6 bases had no gene match. Per germline, CDR1 SEHNR and CDR2 FQNEAQ (reference sequence). This CDR3 is 18 amino acids long. For the CDR3, the DNA is TGTGCCAGCAGCTCATTCGGACAGGGGGCGTCTGGGGCCAACGTCCTGACTTTC. This codes for CASSSFGQGASGANVLTF.

The gene calls are TRBV27 and TRBJ2-7; TRBD2 aligns across 14 bases. Trimming cost V 6 bases and J 2 bases; bases outside gene matches: 9. This CDR3 comprises 17 residues. Germline V gene sequence: CDR1 MNHEY, CDR2 SMNVEV (reference sequence). CDR3: CASRGTSGGGSTYEQYF. CDR3 bases: TGTGCCAGCAGGGGGACTAGCGGGGGTGGTTCGACCTACGAGCAGTACTTC.

The chain recombines TRBV7-6 with TRBJ1-2; D may be TRBD1 (5 bases). Trimming pared 5 bases from V and 7 bases from J, leaving 14 bases between. The CDR3 is 13 residues long. Germline CDR1 reads SGHVS; CDR2 reads FNYEAQ. The CDR3 loop reads CASSAVGGGGYTF. The CDR3 coding sequence is TGTGCCAGCAGCGCTGTCGGGGGGGGTGGCTACACCTTC.

This clone showed up just a few times. The genes are TRBV5-1 and TRBJ2-6, with 9 bases lining up with TRBD1. Germline V CDR1 and CDR2: SGHRS, YFSETQ. The CDR3 extends over 16 amino acids. V gave up 4 bases and J gave up 2 bases; unmatched junction bases: 4. The CDR3 DNA is TGCGCCAGCAGCCCGACAGGGGGGCCTGGGGCCAACGTCCTGACTTTC. This gives the protein CASSPTGGPGANVLTF.

The chain uses TRBV12-5 and TRBJ1-1; D perhaps matches TRBD1 (6 bases). Germline V gives CDR1 LGHNT, CDR2 FRNRAP. Deletions cut 7 bases from V and 2 bases from J, with 11 bases between. This CDR3 has 13 amino acids. This chain's CDR3 is CASVGQDNTEAFF. The CDR3 DNA reads TGTGCTAGTGTGGGACAAGATAACACTGAAGCTTTCTTT.

The chain links TRBV11-1 to TRBJ2-7; 8 bases match TRBD1. The germline V gene encodes CDR1 SGHAT and CDR2 FQDESV (reference sequence). The J segment lost 6 bases and the V segment lost 5 bases, leaving 9 bases of the junction unmatched. The CDR3 totals 14 residues. The CDR3 protein is CASSPDRVGGEQYF. CDR3 coding DNA: TGTGCCAGCAGCCCGGACAGGGTTGGTGGCGAGCAGTACTTC.

The genes are TRBV4-1 and TRBJ2-5; 13 nucleotides align to TRBD2. The CDR3 spans 18 residues. Germline CDR1 and CDR2: MGHRA and YSYEKL. V lost 3 bases to trimming and J lost 1 base; unmatched junction nucleotides: 8. For the CDR3, the DNA is TGCGCCAGCAGCCAGGACCCAGGACTAGCGGGGGCCCAAGAGACCCAGTACTTC. Protein sequence: CASSQDPGLAGAQETQYF.

The rearrangement joins TRBV12-3 or TRBV12-4 to TRBJ2-1; 10 bases are a match to TRBD1. The CDR3 extends over 12 amino acids. Unmatched junction bases numbered 5, after V lost 6 bases and J lost 12 bases. CDR3 sequence: CASRGQGWVQFF. CDR3 nucleotides: TGTGCCAGCAGGGGACAGGGGTGGGTGCAGTTCTTC.

The chain couples TRBV5-1 to TRBJ1-2; the D gene is possibly TRBD1 (5 bases). Germline CDR1 is SGHRS and CDR2 is YFSETQ. The V end was cut by 3 bases, the J end by 4 bases, with 13 bases between. The CDR3 runs 14 residues. The CDR3: CASSSPGEGYGYTF. DNA for the CDR3: TGCGCCAGCAGCTCTCCGGGGGAGGGCTATGGCTACACCTTC.

The CDR3 is CAWDGLGGYTF. DNA of the CDR3: TGTGCCTGGGACGGGTTGGGTGGCTACACCTTC. The V gene is TRBV30, the J gene TRBJ1-2; the D is unclear. Germline values: CDR1 GTSNPN, CDR2 SVGIG (reference sequence). Trimming stripped 5 bases from V and 7 bases from J, with 11 bases between. This CDR3 is 11 amino acids long.

J is TRBJ1-3 and V is TRBV5-6; the D is unclear. The CDR3 totals 14 residues. Germline loops: CDR1 SGHDT, CDR2 YYEEEE. V lost 4 bases and J lost 7, with 15 bases in between. CDR3: CASSLLAVGNTIYF. In DNA form, the CDR3 reads TGTGCCAGCAGCCTCCTGGCGGTCGGGAACACCATATATTTT.

The chain couples TRBV18 to TRBJ1-1; D not resolved. Germline values: CDR1 KGHSH, CDR2 LQKENI. V was trimmed by 2 bases and J by 0 bases, leaving 13 bases between them. This CDR3 comprises 16 residues. The CDR3 region is CASSPDRGTMNTEAFF. The CDR3, as DNA: TGTGCCAGCTCACCAGACCGGGGTACCATGAACACTGAAGCTTTCTTT.

The rearrangement uses TRBV5-1 and TRBJ2-3; TRBD2 matches 8 bases. The junction had 7 bases not matched to a gene; V was cut back by 0 bases and J by 4 bases. Looked up from germline, CDR1 is SGHRS and CDR2 is YFSETQ. The CDR3 totals 16 residues. This CDR3 is CASSLARGGASDTQYF. The CDR3 bases are TGCGCCAGCAGCTTGGCCCGGGGGGGGGCCTCAGATACGCAGTATTTT.

The CDR3 DNA sequence: TGTGCCAGCAGGGGGGGGCAGGGCTCAGGGTACGAGCAGTACTTC. It is translated as CASRGGQGSGYEQYF. The gene calls are TRBV2 and TRBJ2-7, with a weak D call TRBD2 (7 bases). The CDR3 is made up of 15 amino acids. Germline CDR1 is SNHLY and CDR2 is FYNNEI. Deletions cut 6 bases from V and 4 bases from J, with 19 bases between.

J is TRBJ1-5 and V is TRBV18; 7 nucleotides agree with TRBD1. Germline-derived CDR1 and CDR2 are KGHSH and LQKENI. V gave up 2 bases and J gave up 5 bases; unmatched junction bases: 6. The CDR3 spans 15 residues. The CDR3 spells CASSPGGQADQPQHF. The CDR3 DNA sequence: TGTGCCAGCTCACCAGGCGGACAGGCGGATCAGCCCCAGCATTTT.

The chain is built from TRBV29-1 and TRBJ1-2; no reliable D call. V lost 1 base and J lost 0, with 9 bases in between. This CDR3 contains 14 residues. The V gene's germline CDR1 is SQVTM and CDR2 ANQGSEA. DNA for the CDR3: TGCAGCGTTGAAGGGCGGAGCTCTAACTATGGCTACACCTTC. Encoded protein: CSVEGRSSNYGYTF.

This clone was seen more than once but under ten times. The gene calls are TRBV4-1 and TRBJ2-1; 7 nucleotides line up with TRBD1. V trimming: 6 bases; J trimming: 8 bases; junction bases outside the gene matches: 16. Germline V lookup: CDR1 MGHRA, CDR2 YSYEKL. This CDR3 spans 16 amino acids. The CDR3 protein is CASRWTGTASYDEQFF. The DNA for the CDR3 is TGCGCCAGCAGGTGGACCGGGACAGCGTCTTACGATGAGCAGTTCTTC.

This chain connects TRBV5-1 to TRBJ2-3; D possibly corresponds to TRBD2 (6 bases). The CDR3 runs to 15 residues. Germline assignment: CDR1 SGHRS and CDR2 YFSETQ. V was cut by 0 bases and J by 3 bases, with 11 bases left in between. The CDR3 spells CASSLGRVGTDTQYF. The CDR3 DNA sequence: TGCGCCAGCAGCTTGGGGAGGGTTGGGACAGATACGCAGTATTTT.

The V and J genes are TRBV6-2 or TRBV6-3 and TRBJ1-6; the D gene is possibly TRBD1 (6 bases). Germline V gene sequence: CDR1 MNHEY, CDR2 SVGEGT. This CDR3 has 20 amino acids. V was pared by 2 bases and J by 0 bases, with 20 bases between. The CDR3 region is CASSYISRGLVSSYNSPLHF. The CDR3 DNA reads TGTGCCAGCAGTTACATCTCCAGGGGTCTAGTAAGCTCCTATAATTCACCCCTCCACTTT.